This entry concerns a single T cell receptor (beta chain). As yet, its antigen is unknown. With 10 bases clipped from V and 5 bases from J, the junction kept 15 bases outside the gene matches. This CDR3 spans 15 amino acids. Germline V gene lookup returns CDR1 LGHNA and CDR2 YSLEER. Using unique molecular identifiers, the investigators prepared the TCRbeta library. MiXCR, applied by TCRdb to the PCR reads, yields one record per CDR3 protein. The repertoire holds about 400,000 distinct CDR3 sequences, with 15% to 20% as singletons. These data originate in a study of T-cell reconstitution after alpha-beta-depleted transplantation in children. General observations from the study: The authors attributed T-cell counts and diversity one year after transplant mostly to newly produced T cells.

This clonotype was sampled from a boy under three years old who had a stem cell transplant for Wiskott-Aldrich syndrome, so the T cells may come from the graft donor. The source material was PBMCs, mostly from graft donor cells, sampled 360 days after TCRalphabeta/CD19-depleted stem cell transplant. The rearrangement joins TRBV4-3 to TRBJ2-7; 9 bases align to TRBD1. The CDR3 here is CATHYPTGGRNEQYF. In DNA form, the CDR3 reads TGCGCCACTCATTACCCGACAGGGGGGAGAAACGAGCAGTACTTC.